This TCR beta chain is from a study of T cells after yellow fever vaccination. The germline V and J ends were trimmed by 0 bases and 0 bases, with 8 bases remaining between them. CDR1 and CDR2 from the germline V gene are LNHNV and YYDKDF (reference sequence). The CDR3 is 15 residues long. Details on this clonotype: What it binds is unknown.

5'RACE template switching generated TCR cDNA, adding a universal primer site and UMIs. TCRdb analysed the 5' RACE reads with MiXCR anew, one entry per CDR3 protein. The sample lists under 700,000 distinct CDR3 sequences, roughly a sixth occurring once. Notes on the study in general: Post-booster samples contained most primary-vaccination clones (more than 95% CD4, about 90% CD8).

V is TRBV15 and J is TRBJ1-2; D is unclear. The input for sequencing was PBMCs, taken 4 to 5 days after the first yellow fever vaccination. The source of this sequence is a man aged 18 to 35 who received the YFV17D yellow fever vaccine. The CDR3 bases are TGTGCCACCAGCAGAGATTGGGGTTCTAACTATGGCTACACCTTC. It is translated as CATSRDWGSNYGYTF.